A single sample is the source of the 28 T cell receptor beta chains below, sequenced in a study of T cell responses to AZD1222 COVID-19 vaccine. Only in-frame clones appear in the TCRdb table, and some are missing; sequencing was by immunoSEQ multiplex PCR. Among some 120,000 clones, 93% were seen once, and the ten largest hold roughly 0.96%. Source: peripheral blood, taken on day 0 of AZD1222 vaccination. These receptors all come from an adult in good health.

The V and J genes are TRBV5-4 and TRBJ1-1, with D perhaps matching TRBD1 (5 bases). Germline V gene lookup returns CDR1 SGHNT and CDR2 YYREEE (reference sequence). Deletions cut 9 bases from V and 1 base from J, with 19 bases between. The CDR3 has 15 residues. CDR3 coding DNA: TGTGCCACCTTTCAAGAAAGGCAGGGGAACACTGAAGCTTTCTTT. This codes for CATFQERQGNTEAFF.

This clone was recorded only once. This chain uses TRBV5-5 with TRBJ1-1; D is unclear. This CDR3 has 13 amino acids. Germline V lookup: CDR1 SGHKS, CDR2 YYEKEE (reference sequence). Trimming took off 4 bases at V and 5 bases at J, with 12 bases between the two ends. The CDR3 region is CASSMGLGTEAFF. The CDR3 DNA sequence: TGTGCCAGCAGCATGGGGTTAGGGACTGAAGCTTTCTTT.

V gene TRBV9 combines with J gene TRBJ1-2; no definite D call. Germline V gene lookup returns CDR1 SGDLS and CDR2 YYNGEE. V was trimmed by 4 bases and J by 3 bases, leaving 4 bases between them. This CDR3 spans 11 amino acids. This CDR3 is CASSTYYGYTF. CDR3 nucleotides: TGTGCCAGCAGCACCTACTATGGCTACACCTTC. The full variable domain, in which reference TRBV9 and TRBJ1-2 provide the parts outside the CDR3, is DSGVTQTPKHLITATGQRVTLRCSPRSGDLSVYWYQQSLDQGLQFLIQYYNGEERAKGNILERFSAQQFPDLHSELNLSSLELGDSALYFCASSTYYGYTFGSGTRLTVV.

This sequence joins TRBV3-1 (or the pseudogene TRBV3-2) and TRBJ2-6; TRBD1 might be the D (5 bases). The CDR3 extends over 15 amino acids. The V end was cut by 4 bases, the J end by 1 base, with 8 bases between. The germline V gene has CDR1 LGHDT and CDR2 YNNKEL (reference sequence). CDR3 sequence (DNA): TGTGCCAGCAGCCCAGGGTTGTCTGGGGCCAACGTCCTGACTTTC. This encodes CASSPGLSGANVLTF.

The chain combines TRBV30 with TRBJ1-4; TRBD1 matches 9 bases. The CDR3 consists of 13 residues. Germline V lookup: CDR1 GTSNPN, CDR2 SVGIG (reference sequence). With V trimmed by 2 bases and J by 8 bases, 3 bases remained unmatched. CDR3 loop: CAWSTTGGEKLFF. In DNA form, the CDR3 reads TGTGCCTGGAGTACTACAGGGGGCGAAAAACTGTTTTTT.

The V gene is TRBV10-3, the J gene TRBJ1-1; D perhaps matches TRBD1 (5 bases). CDR3 length: 14 residues. V lost 0 bases and J lost 5, with 10 bases in between. Germline V gene lookup returns CDR1 ENHRY and CDR2 SYGVKD. The DNA of the CDR3 is TGTGCCATCAGTGAGTCAACGAGGGGTACTGAAGCTTTCTTT. Its protein is CAISESTRGTEAFF.

The rearrangement links TRBV19 to TRBJ2-5, with a possible D match to TRBD1 (6 bases). Trimming took 1 base from V and 5 from J, leaving 14 bases between them. There are 15 residues in the CDR3. Per the germline V gene, CDR1 is LNHDA and CDR2 is SQIVND (reference sequence). The CDR3 reads CASSIGGQPRETQYF. The CDR3 region has the DNA TGTGCCAGTAGTATAGGGGGGCAGCCCCGGGAGACCCAGTACTTC.

This chain joins TRBV6-5 and TRBJ1-5; no reliable D call. Trimming removed 6 bases from V and 3 bases from J, with 9 bases in between. Germline V gene sequence: CDR1 MNHEY, CDR2 SVGAGI. The CDR3 is made up of 13 amino acids. The CDR3 spells CASSTSDNQPQHF. CDR3 bases: TGTGCCAGCAGCACTAGTGACAATCAGCCCCAGCATTTT.

The chain employs TRBV6-6 and TRBJ1-2, with 8 bases lining up with TRBD1. The CDR3 has 15 amino acids. The V gene's germline CDR1 is MNHNY and CDR2 SVGAGI (reference sequence). Germline trimming cut 1 base from V and 5 bases from J; bases unmatched to any gene: 6. CDR3 bases: TGTGCCAGCAGTTACTTCCCGACAGGGGAATATGGCTACACCTTC. Amino acid sequence: CASSYFPTGEYGYTF.

The chain carries TRBV3-1 (or the pseudogene TRBV3-2) and TRBJ2-7, with TRBD1 identical over 11 bases. Looked up from germline, CDR1 is LGHDT and CDR2 is YNNKEL (reference sequence). J lost 3 bases, V lost 0 bases, and 4 bases had no gene match. The CDR3 contains 16 residues. For the CDR3, the DNA is TGTGCCAGCAGCCAAGACCCCGGGACAGGGGGCTACGAGCAGTACTTC. Translation gives CASSQDPGTGGYEQYF.

The V call is TRBV7-9, the J call TRBJ1-2; D is uncertain. Trimming left V 0 bases short and J 4 bases short, with 6 bases between. Germline V gene lookup returns CDR1 SEHNR and CDR2 FQNEAQ (reference sequence). CDR3 length: 13 residues. In DNA, the CDR3 is TGTGCCAGCAGCTTAGCGGGGATCTATGGCTACACCTTC. Translating it yields CASSLAGIYGYTF.

This clone was counted between two and nine times. The chain employs TRBV19 and TRBJ1-3; D remains ambiguous. The CDR3 runs 16 residues. Germline V gene lookup returns CDR1 LNHDA and CDR2 SQIVND (reference sequence). Trimming took 6 bases from V and 0 from J, leaving 15 bases between them. CDR3 residues: CASRRPRVNSGNTIYF. CDR3 DNA sequence: TGTGCCAGTAGACGACCAAGAGTCAACTCTGGAAACACCATATATTTT.

The rearrangement joins TRBV10-3 to TRBJ2-5; 8 bases agree with TRBD1. CDR1 is ENHRY, CDR2 SYGVKD, per germline. This CDR3 comprises 16 residues. With V trimmed by 2 bases and J by 7 bases, 12 bases remained unmatched. The DNA for the CDR3 is TGTGCCATCAGTGAGCGAACACAGGGGGGTCGTGGGACCCAGTACTTC. Protein: CAISERTQGGRGTQYF.

This CDR3 is CANRDTSANEQFF. CDR3 DNA sequence: TGTGCCAACCGGGACACAAGCGCCAATGAGCAGTTCTTC. The chain combines TRBV10-3 with TRBJ2-1; tentative D call: TRBD1 (6 bases). V gave up 10 bases and J gave up 6 bases, with 16 bases separating them. Germline V lookup: CDR1 ENHRY, CDR2 SYGVKD. The length of the CDR3 is 13 residues.

The chain joins TRBV19 to TRBJ1-1, with 9 bases that match TRBD1. CDR3 size: 17 residues. Germline lookup yields CDR1 LNHDA and CDR2 SQIVND (reference sequence). The V gene end was trimmed by 5 bases and the J gene end by 1 base; junction bases not matched to a gene: 11. The CDR3 reads CASSLNRGQLRNTEAFF. DNA for the CDR3: TGTGCCAGTAGTCTCAACAGGGGGCAACTACGGAACACTGAAGCTTTCTTT. The entire variable domain, with the rest obtained from reference TRBV19 and TRBJ1-1, is as follows: DGGITQSPKYLFRKEGQNVTLSCEQNLNHDAMYWYRQDPGQGLRLIYYSQIVNDFQKGDIAEGYSVSREKKESFPLTVTSAQKNPTAFYLCASSLNRGQLRNTEAFFGQGTRLTVV.

The chain is built from TRBV5-1 and TRBJ1-6; D is ambiguous. This CDR3 region has 14 residues. Deletions cut 0 bases from V and 9 bases from J, with 10 bases between. CDR1 is SGHRS, CDR2 YFSETQ, per germline. CDR3: CASSLAGETSPLHF. CDR3 bases: TGCGCCAGCAGCTTGGCAGGTGAAACTTCACCCCTCCACTTT.

The chain has TRBV10-3 and TRBJ2-1, with 10 bases lining up with TRBD2. Germline V lookup: CDR1 ENHRY, CDR2 SYGVKD. With 11 bases clipped from V and 12 bases from J, the junction kept 13 bases outside the gene matches. This CDR3 is built from 13 residues. The CDR3 bases are TGTGCCGTCGCAAAGGCTAGCGGGGGAGGGCAGTTCTTC. This gives the protein CAVAKASGGGQFF.

The rearrangement joins TRBV6-4 to TRBJ2-1; 8 bases fit TRBD2. This CDR3 comprises 17 residues. From germline, CDR1 is MRHNA and CDR2 SNTAGT. V lost 6 bases, J lost 3 bases, and 13 bases stayed unmatched. The DNA for the CDR3 is TGTGCCAGCAGCCCCGGCGGGGGGCACAGATTCTACAATGAGCAGTTCTTC. This translates into CASSPGGGHRFYNEQFF.

V and J are TRBV19 and TRBJ1-5, with 11 bases fitting TRBD1. J was trimmed by 5 bases and V by 6 bases; bases with no gene match: 6. This CDR3 has 15 residues. Germline V gives CDR1 LNHDA, CDR2 SQIVND (reference sequence). The CDR3 DNA reads TGTGCCAGTAGGGAATGGACAGGGGGCTATCAGCCCCAGCATTTT. Its translation: CASREWTGGYQPQHF.

This clone was recorded a few times. The J gene is TRBJ1-1, the V gene TRBV18; tentatively, D is TRBD1 (5 bases). The CDR3 totals 13 residues. Germline CDR1 is KGHSH and CDR2 is LQKENI. With 3 bases removed from V and 6 bases from J, the gap between germline ends came to 11 bases. CDR3 residues: CASSPRGTAEAFF. CDR3 bases: TGTGCCAGCTCACCTCGCGGGACCGCTGAAGCTTTCTTT.

The rearrangement uses TRBV2 and TRBJ2-4, with D maybe TRBD1 (6 bases). Trimming removed 4 bases at V and 0 bases at J, with 19 bases between. Germline CDR1 SNHLY, CDR2 FYNNEI. The CDR3 loop spans 18 amino acids. This CDR3 is CASSGGHQTPVAKNIQYF. As DNA, the CDR3 is TGTGCCAGCAGTGGGGGACACCAAACTCCCGTAGCCAAAAACATTCAGTACTTC.

The chain links TRBV5-1 to TRBJ2-5; D might be TRBD1 (6 bases). The ends were cut back, 5 bases at V and 1 base at J, with 15 bases in the middle. Germline CDR1 SGHRS, CDR2 YFSETQ. CDR3 length: 15 residues. DNA for the CDR3: TGCGCCAGCAGGAATGTGGGACACAGCCAAGAGACCCAGTACTTC. This translates into CASRNVGHSQETQYF. The full variable domain, its missing parts supplied by reference TRBV5-1 and TRBJ2-5, is KAGVTQTPRYLIKTRGQQVTLSCSPISGHRSVSWYQQTPGQGLQFLFEYFSETQRNKGNFPGRFSGRQFSNSRSEMNVSTLELGDSALYLCASRNVGHSQETQYFGPGTRLLVL.

This chain links TRBV5-1 with TRBJ2-5; 8 nucleotides align to TRBD1. CDR1 is SGHRS and CDR2 is YFSETQ in the germline V gene. The CDR3 sequence is 15 residues long. After removal of 4 bases from V and 2 bases from J, the junction contained 7 bases not matched to a gene. As DNA, the CDR3 is TGCGCCAGCAGCCCCCGGGACAGGATTCAAGAGACCCAGTACTTC. This gives the protein CASSPRDRIQETQYF.

The chain carries TRBV6-6 and TRBJ2-3; no reliable D call. The CDR3 is made up of 14 amino acids. Germline lookup yields CDR1 MNHNY and CDR2 SVGAGI (reference sequence). With 5 bases removed from V and 0 bases from J, the gap between germline ends came to 9 bases. The CDR3 here is CASSRRPSTDTQYF. DNA of the CDR3: TGTGCCAGCAGTCGTCGGCCTAGCACAGATACGCAGTATTTT.

The chain recombines TRBV12-3 or TRBV12-4 with TRBJ2-2; D unclear. V was cut by 2 bases and J by 5 bases, with 6 bases left in between. The CDR3 covers 13 residues. The CDR3 spells CASSLRTTGELFF. For the CDR3, the DNA is TGTGCCAGCAGTTTACGGACGACCGGGGAGCTGTTTTTT.

The chain couples TRBV5-1 to TRBJ2-1; tentatively, D is TRBD2 (5 bases). The germline V gene encodes CDR1 SGHRS and CDR2 YFSETQ. This CDR3 has 13 amino acids. Trimming cost V 4 bases and J 8 bases, with 13 bases left between them. The CDR3 sequence: CASSLQTGDEQFF. CDR3 nucleotides: TGCGCCAGCAGCCTACAGACCGGGGATGAGCAGTTCTTC.

This clone was seen more than once but under ten times. The V gene is TRBV9, the J gene TRBJ1-1; D is uncertain. Deletions cut 0 bases from V and 6 bases from J, with 9 bases between. The CDR3 contains 13 residues. CDR1 and CDR2 from the germline V gene are SGDLS and YYNGEE. The CDR3 sequence: CASSVGQFSEAFF. CDR3 sequence (DNA): TGTGCCAGCAGCGTAGGGCAGTTCTCTGAAGCTTTCTTT. The full variable domain, its missing parts supplied by reference TRBV9 and TRBJ1-1, is DSGVTQTPKHLITATGQRVTLRCSPRSGDLSVYWYQQSLDQGLQFLIQYYNGEERAKGNILERFSAQQFPDLHSELNLSSLELGDSALYFCASSVGQFSEAFFGQGTRLTVV.

The V gene is TRBV3-1 (or the pseudogene TRBV3-2), the J gene TRBJ2-2, with TRBD2 identical over 8 bases. V gave up 1 base and J gave up 1 base; unmatched junction bases: 2. CDR3 length equals 16 residues. Germline lookup yields CDR1 LGHDT and CDR2 YNNKEL (reference sequence). The CDR3 region is CASSQGLAGNTGELFF. The CDR3 coding sequence is TGTGCCAGCAGCCAAGGGCTAGCGGGGAACACCGGGGAGCTGTTTTTT.